These 30 T cell receptor beta chains were sequenced from one sample in a study of T-cell reconstitution after alpha-beta-depleted transplantation in children. Unique molecular identifiers were incorporated into the prepared TCRbeta library. TCRdb redid the calling of the PCR reads with MiXCR, one entry per CDR3 protein. The data show over 150,000 distinct CDR3 sequences, less than 15% seen once. The material sequenced was PBMCs from the stem cell graft donor, taken from the stem cell graft. The source is a human donor who donated a stem cell graft to a child with acute lymphoblastic leukemia.

This clonotype was seen at least ten times. V usage is TRBV7-2 and J usage is TRBJ2-3, with D possibly being TRBD2 (7 bases). Germline V lookup: CDR1 SGHTA, CDR2 FQGNSA. V was shortened by 5 bases and J by 2 bases, with 17 bases between the two germline ends. This CDR3 comprises 16 residues. Here the CDR3 reads CASSLQGGDLTDTQYF. The CDR3 DNA reads as TGTGCCAGCAGCCTACAGGGAGGGGATCTCACAGATACGCAGTATTTT.

Ten or more counts support this clonotype. The chain couples TRBV6-1 to TRBJ2-7; 9 nucleotides agree with TRBD2. Germline CDR1 reads MNHNS; CDR2 reads SASEGT. The CDR3 spans 14 residues. Trimming took 4 bases from V and 8 from J; bases not matched to a gene: 9. The CDR3 DNA reads TGTGCCAGCAGTGCGACTAGCGGAAGTCTCAAGCAGTACTTC. Encoded protein: CASSATSGSLKQYF.

This clonotype was seen a few times. V is TRBV12-3 or TRBV12-4 and J is TRBJ2-1; D is tentatively TRBD1 or TRBD2 (5 bases each). The CDR3 is made up of 15 amino acids. The V and J ends lost 6 bases and 10 bases respectively, with 22 bases between them. The CDR3 nucleotides are TGTGCCAGCAGACACAACGGGGCCTCTACGAGGGAGCAGTTCTTC. This codes for CASRHNGASTREQFF.

With regard to this clonotype: Being one base from a much bigger clone, this may be a read error. This chain uses TRBV5-1 with TRBJ2-1; TRBD1 matches at 9 bases. The CDR3 runs 16 residues. The germline V gene has CDR1 SGHRS and CDR2 YFSETQ. The trim removed 2 bases at V and 6 bases at J, leaving 9 bases unmatched. The CDR3 sequence is CASSLTTGTGINEQFF. In nucleotides, the CDR3 is TGCGCCAGCAGCTTAACTACCGGGACAGGGATCAATGAGCAGTTCTTC.

As to this clonotype: Relative to the germline gene, one junction end is altered; a read error may explain this. The rearrangement uses TRBV12-3 or TRBV12-4 and TRBJ2-4, with D tentatively TRBD2 (6 bases). The CDR3 sequence is 15 residues long. The CDR3 loop is CASSSRPGSENSQYF. The CDR3 nucleotides read TGTGCCAGCAGTTCCAGGCCCGGGAGCGAAAACAGTCAGTACTTC.

This clonotype was observed a few times. The chain is built from TRBV6-6 and TRBJ1-5; D gene uncertain. The CDR3 is 13 residues long. The germline CDR1 and CDR2 sequences are MNHNY and SVGAGI (reference sequence). V gave up 6 bases and J gave up 5 bases, with 11 bases separating them. The CDR3 reads CASRFSGDQPQHF. As DNA, the CDR3 is TGTGCCAGCAGGTTTAGTGGGGATCAGCCCCAGCATTTT.

The chain carries TRBV20-1 and TRBJ1-2, with 9 bases that match TRBD1. V shed 5 bases, J shed 2 bases, and the junction held 6 bases outside the gene matches. Per the germline V gene, CDR1 is DFQATT and CDR2 is SNEGSKA (reference sequence). CDR3 length: 14 amino acids. The CDR3 DNA follows: TGCAGTGCTGCTACAGGGGGCGAGAACTATGGCTACACCTTC. Encoded protein: CSAATGGENYGYTF.

This clonotype was seen repeatedly, ten times or more. The chain joins TRBV12-3 or TRBV12-4 to TRBJ1-1; D gene ambiguous. V was shortened by 3 bases and J by 3 bases, with 2 bases between the two germline ends. The CDR3 is 11 residues long. The CDR3 DNA is TGTGCCAGCAGTTTCGACACTGAAGCTTTCTTT. This codes for CASSFDTEAFF.

This clonotype was seen many times. The chain combines TRBV5-5 with TRBJ2-5, with 8 bases fitting TRBD2. This CDR3 spans 15 amino acids. Germline-derived CDR1 and CDR2 are SGHKS and YYEKEE (reference sequence). The junction had 8 bases not matched to a gene; V was cut back by 2 bases and J by 5 bases. The CDR3 nucleotides read TGTGCCAGCAGCTTAGGGACTAGTATTAGGGAGACCCAGTACTTC. It encodes CASSLGTSIRETQYF. The variable domain in full, completed from reference TRBV5-5 and TRBJ2-5, reads DAGVTQSPTHLIKTRGQQVTLRCSPISGHKSVSWYQQVLGQGPQFIFQYYEKEERGRGNFPDRFSARQFPNYSSELNVNALLLGDSALYLCASSLGTSIRETQYFGPGTRLLVL.

The sample holds many counts of this clonotype. The V call is TRBV28, the J call TRBJ1-5; D call uncertain. V lost 8 bases to trimming and J lost 2 bases, with 13 bases between them. The CDR3 extends over 14 amino acids. Per the germline V gene, CDR1 is MDHEN and CDR2 is SYDVKM. CDR3 nucleotide sequence: TGTGCCAGCCTTGTTCTTTTTGGCAATCAGCCCCAGCATTTT. Its translation: CASLVLFGNQPQHF.

There are many counts of this clonotype. This chain uses TRBV29-1 with TRBJ2-2, with 8 bases fitting TRBD2. Looked up from germline, CDR1 is SQVTM and CDR2 is ANQGSEA. The CDR3 is 15 residues long. V shed 4 bases, J shed 6 bases, and the junction held 10 bases outside the gene matches. The CDR3 DNA sequence: TGCAGCGTTGCCCCTAGCGGGCTACGGGCCGGGGAGCTGTTTTTT. Protein product: CSVAPSGLRAGELFF.

In this sample, this clonotype turned up many times. V gene TRBV20-1 combines with J gene TRBJ2-3; 11 bases match TRBD2. The length of the CDR3 is 16 residues. In germline, CDR1 is DFQATT, CDR2 SNEGSKA (reference sequence). Trimming cost V 0 bases and J 6 bases; bases outside gene matches: 8. CDR3 amino acids: CSARDLLTSGTDTQYF. The CDR3 DNA reads TGCAGTGCTAGAGACCTTCTGACTAGCGGGACGGATACGCAGTATTTT.

This clonotype occurred many times. This sequence joins TRBV11-2 and TRBJ2-1; unclear D gene. The CDR3 has 13 amino acids. V dropped 3 bases and J dropped 5 bases, with 8 bases sitting between them. Germline values: CDR1 SGHAT, CDR2 FQNNGV. CDR3 amino acids: CASSFDNNNEQFF. In nucleotides, the CDR3 is TGTGCCAGCAGCTTTGATAACAACAATGAGCAGTTCTTC.

The chain recombines TRBV30 with TRBJ2-7; TRBD2 agrees at 10 bases. The CDR3 covers 14 residues. J was trimmed by 7 bases and V by 3 bases; bases with no gene match: 9. Germline V CDR1 and CDR2: GTSNPN, SVGIG (reference sequence). In nucleotides, the CDR3 is TGTGCCTGGAGGCTAGCGGGAGACTCGGGGGAGCAGTACTTC. Protein sequence: CAWRLAGDSGEQYF.

V usage is TRBV6-1 and J usage is TRBJ2-6, with D tentatively TRBD1 or TRBD2 (5 bases each). The CDR3 length is 16 residues. The germline V and J ends were trimmed by 8 bases and 0 bases, with 14 bases remaining between them. Germline CDR1 MNHNS, CDR2 SASEGT. Here the CDR3 reads CASGDVQSSGANVLTF. In DNA form, the CDR3 reads TGTGCCAGCGGGGACGTACAGAGCTCTGGGGCCAACGTCCTGACTTTC.

This clonotype has at least ten counts. The chain links TRBV5-5 to TRBJ2-1; perhaps TRBD2 as D (5 bases). The V end lost 2 bases, the J end lost 0 bases, and 12 bases lay between the germline ends. This CDR3 region has 16 residues. Germline V CDR1 and CDR2: SGHKS, YYEKEE (reference sequence). The CDR3 sequence is CASSLKAVSSYNEQFF. The CDR3 DNA follows: TGTGCCAGCAGCTTAAAAGCGGTGAGCTCCTACAATGAGCAGTTCTTC. Together with reference TRBV5-5 and TRBJ2-1, the CDR3 gives the full variable domain: DAGVTQSPTHLIKTRGQQVTLRCSPISGHKSVSWYQQVLGQGPQFIFQYYEKEERGRGNFPDRFSARQFPNYSSELNVNALLLGDSALYLCASSLKAVSSYNEQFFGPGTRLTVL.

The gene calls are TRBV18 and TRBJ1-2; D remains ambiguous. The V gene's germline CDR1 is KGHSH and CDR2 LQKENI. V shed 2 bases and J shed 5 bases, with 9 bases lying between them. This CDR3 region has 13 residues. The CDR3 DNA is TGTGCCAGCTCACCATCTAAGTGGTATGGCTACACCTTC. Encoded protein: CASSPSKWYGYTF.

The sample holds many counts of this clonotype. V usage is TRBV11-3 and J usage is TRBJ2-2; the D gene is possibly TRBD2 (6 bases). The germline gives CDR1 SGHNT, CDR2 YENEEA. Between the trimmed V and J ends, which lost 0 bases and 6 bases, there was a span of 11 bases. CDR3 length equals 15 residues. CDR3 nucleotides: TGTGCCAGCAGCTTAGAACGGGGGTCCCCCGGGGAGCTGTTTTTT. Protein product: CASSLERGSPGELFF.

The rearrangement uses TRBV5-6 and TRBJ1-2; D perhaps matches TRBD1 (5 bases). The CDR3 length is 14 residues. Trimming took off 0 bases at V and 4 bases at J, with 10 bases between the two ends. CDR1 and CDR2 from the germline V gene are SGHDT and YYEEEE. The CDR3: CASSLETEAYGYTF. The CDR3 DNA reads TGTGCCAGCAGCTTGGAGACAGAAGCCTATGGCTACACCTTC.

In its sample, this clonotype was seen many times. The chain uses TRBV12-3 or TRBV12-4 and TRBJ2-7; D remains ambiguous. The CDR3 loop spans 13 amino acids. Trimming shortened V by 7 bases and J by 1 base, and 11 bases separated the two germline ends. The CDR3 loop reads CASTFSSSYEQYF. Written as DNA, the CDR3 is TGTGCCAGCACGTTCTCGTCTTCCTACGAGCAGTACTTC.

This clonotype has ten or more counts. This chain links TRBV20-1 with TRBJ1-5; 9 nucleotides match TRBD1. CDR3 length equals 14 residues. V shed 3 bases and J 7 bases; nucleotides not matched to a gene: 7. Germline V gene lookup returns CDR1 DFQATT and CDR2 SNEGSKA (reference sequence). CDR3 protein: CSASEDRGGQPQHF. CDR3 bases: TGCAGTGCTAGTGAGGACAGGGGTGGGCAGCCCCAGCATTTT.

This chain joins TRBV6-5 and TRBJ1-2; TRBD1 aligns across 7 bases. The germline gives CDR1 MNHEY, CDR2 SVGAGI. The CDR3 sequence is 16 residues long. The ends lost 2 bases at V and 8 bases at J; junction bases unmatched: 14. The CDR3 DNA sequence: TGTGCCAGCAGTTACGGGGTACCAGGGGGAGGGTACGGCTACACCTTC. Translating it yields CASSYGVPGGGYGYTF.

This clonotype was counted many times. The rearrangement joins TRBV6-5 to TRBJ2-1, with 10 bases matching TRBD2. The CDR3 is 16 amino acids. Germline V gene lookup returns CDR1 MNHEY and CDR2 SVGAGI. The junction had 3 bases not matched to a gene; V was cut back by 0 bases and J by 4 bases. CDR3 sequence reads: CASSYSRAGGYNEQFF. As DNA, the CDR3 is TGTGCCAGCAGTTACTCGAGAGCGGGAGGGTACAATGAGCAGTTCTTC.

This clonotype was observed a handful of times. V and J are TRBV12-3 or TRBV12-4 and TRBJ2-1, with 10 bases matching TRBD2. V lost 5 bases and J lost 7; bases outside the gene matches: 8. The CDR3 has 15 residues. This CDR3 reads CASSKQAGGRNEQFF. CDR3 nucleotide sequence: TGTGCCAGCAGTAAGCAAGCGGGAGGGCGGAATGAGCAGTTCTTC.

The chain joins TRBV20-1 to TRBJ2-1, with 9 bases that match TRBD2. V shed 6 bases, J shed 0 bases, and the junction held 6 bases outside the gene matches. The length of the CDR3 is 15 residues. Germline V gene lookup returns CDR1 DFQATT and CDR2 SNEGSKA (reference sequence). This chain's CDR3 is CSAPRTSASYNEQFF. The CDR3 nucleotides read TGCAGTGCGCCCAGGACTAGCGCCTCCTACAATGAGCAGTTCTTC.

This clonotype was observed many times. This chain joins TRBV20-1 and TRBJ2-1; D remains unclear. Germline CDR1 and CDR2: DFQATT and SNEGSKA (reference sequence). This CDR3 has 14 amino acids. V was clipped by 5 bases and J by 1 base, with 12 bases between them. The CDR3 sequence is CSARHGLSYNEQFF. DNA of the CDR3: TGCAGTGCTCGACACGGTCTTTCCTACAATGAGCAGTTCTTC.

V gene TRBV5-6 combines with J gene TRBJ1-1; no definite D call. Germline-derived CDR1 and CDR2 are SGHDT and YYEEEE. The CDR3 has 14 amino acids. Trimming shortened V by 1 base and J by 5 bases, and 12 bases separated the two germline ends. Here the CDR3 DNA reads TGTGCCAGCAGCTTGTCCCCGGCGGGAACTGAAGCTTTCTTT. Translation: CASSLSPAGTEAFF.

At least ten counts were recorded for this clonotype. The V call is TRBV5-1, the J call TRBJ2-6; TRBD1 matches 11 bases. V lost 3 bases, J lost 3 bases, and 5 bases stayed unmatched. CDR3 length: 17 residues. Germline V gene lookup returns CDR1 SGHRS and CDR2 YFSETQ. Here the CDR3 reads CASSSWGQGVGANVLTF. CDR3 nucleotides: TGCGCCAGCAGCTCCTGGGGACAGGGGGTTGGGGCCAACGTCCTGACTTTC.

This chain connects TRBV12-3 or TRBV12-4 to TRBJ1-2, with 8 bases lining up with TRBD1. The ends lost 2 bases at V and 2 bases at J; junction bases unmatched: 7. This CDR3 spans 16 amino acids. CDR3 amino acids: CASSLNDRGLNYGYTF. DNA for the CDR3: TGTGCCAGCAGTTTAAACGACAGGGGACTCAACTATGGCTACACCTTC.

This clonotype was picked up many times. This chain uses TRBV7-8 with TRBJ1-4; D might be TRBD1 (5 bases). Per the germline V gene, CDR1 is SGHVS and CDR2 is FQNEAQ. V gave up 4 bases and J gave up 3 bases, with 9 bases separating them. The CDR3 is 14 amino acids. The DNA of the CDR3 is TGTGCCAGCAGCTCAGGACAAGCTAATGAAAAACTGTTTTTT. This sequence encodes CASSSGQANEKLFF. The variable domain in full, with the rest retrieved from reference TRBV7-8 and TRBJ1-4, is GAGVSQSPRYKVAKRGQDVALRCDPISGHVSLFWYQQALGQGPEFLTYFQNEAQLDKSGLPSDRFFAERPEGSVSTLKIQRTQQEDSAVYLCASSSGQANEKLFFGSGTQLSVL.